A single sample is the source of the 14 T cell receptor beta chains below, sequenced in a study of OX40 agonist ivuxolimab in advanced cancers. TCRdb's table, derived via immunoSEQ multiplex PCR, lists solely in-frame clones and lacks some. The sample has fewer than 30,000 clones, over 75% seen once. The sequencing here drew on CD4+ or CD8+ T cells sorted from blood, taken in a trial of the OX40 agonist ivuxolimab. The receptors stem from an adult with an advanced solid tumor such as melanoma, head and neck, liver or kidney cancer.

By sample fraction, this clone is medium-sized. This chain connects TRBV6-1 to TRBJ1-5; TRBD1 might be the D (6 bases). V lost 1 base and J 8 bases, leaving 12 bases between the germline ends. This CDR3 spans 14 amino acids. Germline V gives CDR1 MNHNS, CDR2 SASEGT. CDR3: CASSEGGTPEPQHF. The CDR3 DNA reads as TGTGCCAGCAGTGAAGGAGGGACACCAGAGCCCCAGCATTTT.

A single count supports this clone. The chain joins TRBV7-2 to TRBJ2-3; 9 nucleotides line up with TRBD2. Germline CDR1 reads SGHTA; CDR2 reads FQGNSA. J gave up 0 bases and V 1 base, and 11 bases lay outside the gene matches. CDR3 length: 19 residues. CDR3 in amino acids: CASSLVGGGALSSTDTQYF. DNA of the CDR3: TGTGCCAGCAGCTTAGTCGGCGGGGGGGCACTTTCTAGCACAGATACGCAGTATTTT. Using reference TRBV7-2 and TRBJ2-3 for the parts outside the CDR3, the full variable domain is GAGVSQSPSNKVTEKGKDVELRCDPISGHTALYWYRQSLGQGLEFLIYFQGNSAPDKSGLPSDRFSAERTGGSVSTLTIQRTQQEDSAVYLCASSLVGGGALSSTDTQYFGPGTRLTVL.

The chain links TRBV5-1 to TRBJ1-1; D unclear. V was trimmed by 0 bases and J by 0 bases, leaving 9 bases between them. The CDR3 totals 15 residues. Germline CDR1 is SGHRS and CDR2 is YFSETQ. CDR3 coding DNA: TGCGCCAGCAGCTTGGGGGGAGTGGTGAACACTGAAGCTTTCTTT. This sequence encodes CASSLGGVVNTEAFF.

The chain is built from TRBV9 and TRBJ2-5; a weak D match, TRBD1 (6 bases). The J call may be faulty, since TRBJ2-7 better matches the DNA end. The CDR3 runs 12 residues. Germline loops: CDR1 SGDLS, CDR2 YYNGEE. The CDR3: CASSDRDYEQYF. In DNA, the CDR3 is TGTGCCAGCAGCGACAGGGACTACGAGCAGTACTTC.

This clone was seen more than once but under ten times. This chain links TRBV4-3 with TRBJ1-3; D not certain. This CDR3 spans 18 amino acids. The V gene's germline CDR1 is LGHNA and CDR2 YSLEER. The V and J ends lost 0 bases and 1 base respectively, with 16 bases between them. The CDR3 DNA follows: TGCGCCAGCAGCCAAGATCGACTTCCCTCTTTTTCTGGAAACACCATATATTTT. It translates to CASSQDRLPSFSGNTIYF.

The chain has TRBV15 and TRBJ2-1; D is uncertain. V lost 0 bases and J lost 5, with 14 bases in between. The CDR3 loop spans 16 amino acids. Germline assignment: CDR1 LNHNV and CDR2 YYDKDF (reference sequence). The CDR3: CATSRDSLRHHNEQFF. In DNA, the CDR3 is TGTGCCACCAGCAGAGACTCGCTCCGTCATCACAATGAGCAGTTCTTC.

V gene TRBV7-9 combines with J gene TRBJ1-2; D is unclear. This CDR3 has 13 residues. Trimming removed 5 bases from V and 7 bases from J, with 14 bases in between. From germline, CDR1 is SEHNR and CDR2 FQNEAQ (reference sequence). The CDR3 reads CASSLHSGGGYTF. The CDR3 region has the DNA TGTGCCAGCAGCCTCCACAGCGGTGGTGGCTACACCTTC.

The CDR3 DNA sequence: TGTGCCAGCAGCCACGCGGCTCGCGAGGGTCCTAGCTCCTACGAGCAGTACTTC. Encoded protein: CASSHAAREGPSSYEQYF. The chain is built from TRBV9 and TRBJ2-7; a weak D match, TRBD2 (5 bases). CDR1 and CDR2 (germline): SGDLS, YYNGEE. V was pared by 4 bases and J by 0 bases, with 23 bases between. The CDR3 contains 18 residues.

V and J are TRBV6-1 and TRBJ2-7; D is possibly TRBD2 (5 bases). Between the trimmed V and J ends, which lost 2 bases and 1 base, there was a span of 9 bases. The CDR3 consists of 14 residues. The V gene's germline CDR1 is MNHNS and CDR2 SASEGT. CDR3 region: CASSEFGDSYEQYF. CDR3 DNA sequence: TGTGCCAGCAGTGAATTCGGGGATTCCTACGAGCAGTACTTC.

The J gene is TRBJ1-5, the V gene TRBV27; no reliable D call. CDR1 is MNHEY, CDR2 SMNVEV, per germline (reference sequence). The CDR3 extends over 14 amino acids. The V and J ends lost 3 bases and 0 bases respectively, with 6 bases between them. The CDR3 is CASSLTYSNQPQHF. The CDR3 DNA sequence: TGTGCCAGCAGTTTGACGTATAGCAATCAGCCCCAGCATTTT.

The rearrangement links TRBV4-1 to TRBJ2-1; 7 nucleotides line up with TRBD1. The CDR3 runs 14 residues. The germline V gene has CDR1 MGHRA and CDR2 YSYEKL. V shed 5 bases, J shed 5 bases, and the junction held 6 bases outside the gene matches. CDR3 residues: CASSYAGTDNEQFF. In DNA, the CDR3 is TGCGCCAGCAGCTATGCCGGGACAGACAATGAGCAGTTCTTC.

The chain combines TRBV4-3 with TRBJ1-2; D uncertain. Trimming cost V 0 bases and J 4 bases, with 18 bases left between them. The CDR3 length is 17 residues. Germline V gene lookup returns CDR1 LGHNA and CDR2 YSLEER. CDR3 loop: CASSQDFKEGFGYGYTF. As DNA, the CDR3 is TGCGCCAGCAGCCAAGATTTTAAGGAAGGGTTTGGCTATGGCTACACCTTC.

This rearrangement joins TRBV15 to TRBJ2-7; D is tentatively TRBD1 or TRBD2 (5 bases each). The CDR3 is 13 residues long. Looked up from germline, CDR1 is LNHNV and CDR2 is YYDKDF (reference sequence). V lost 6 bases and J lost 3, with 12 bases in between. CDR3 DNA sequence: TGTGCCACCAGAGGGGACGGGATCTACGAGCAGTACTTC. Translating gives CATRGDGIYEQYF.

V usage is TRBV7-9 and J usage is TRBJ2-1; possibly TRBD2 for D (5 bases). From germline, CDR1 is SEHNR and CDR2 FQNEAQ (reference sequence). The CDR3 sequence is 15 residues long. V was cut by 5 bases and J by 0 bases, with 11 bases left in between. The CDR3: CASSPGFSSYNEQFF. CDR3 DNA sequence: TGTGCCAGCAGCCCGGGATTCAGCTCCTACAATGAGCAGTTCTTC.